Described below is a single TCR beta chain sequence and its context. Antigen specificity is unknown. Other autoimmune diseases, uncontrolled infections, pregnancy or lactation ruled patients out of participation. Orbital computed tomography and thyroid ultrasound, along with TRAb, serum thyroxine and clinical symptoms, underpinned diagnosis. The sample belongs to a study of Graves' ophthalmopathy and Graves' hyperthyroidism. Study-wide results and caveats: At 70.59% sensitivity and 72.22% specificity, the model predicted progression of the ophthalmopathy. Most thyroid clonotypes with frequency above 0.001 were detected in blood too.

Germline lookup yields CDR1 SGHTS and CDR2 YDEGEE. With 4 bases removed from V and 4 bases from J, the gap between germline ends came to 14 bases. This CDR3 spans 14 amino acids. Amplification targeted the TCR beta CDR3 regions, with RNA transcripts as the source material. HTBI primers were employed in first-round RT-PCR, then a second-round multiplex PCR followed. One entry per CDR3 protein, called by TCRdb with MiXCR from the multiplex PCR reads. This repertoire shows about 230,000 distinct CDR3 sequences, 40% to 50% found once; its top ten account for more than 45%. The chain uses TRBV5-8 and TRBJ2-5; maybe TRBD1 (5 bases). The sequenced material came from peripheral blood. This sequence originates from an adult man with Graves' ophthalmopathy. In DNA, the CDR3 is TGTGCCAGCAGCCCCTGGGGCACTCGAGAGACCCAGTACTTC. Translated, it gives CASSPWGTRETQYF.